The 30 T cell receptor beta chains below were found in one sample sequenced in a study of blood T cells in healthy people across ages. Sample-barcoded 5' priming and a J-beta primer mix drove a second PCR of about 6 to 12 cycles. TCRdb processed the 5' RACE reads anew with MiXCR; each CDR3 protein has one entry. In the table there are some 1.5 million distinct CDR3 sequences, 35% to 45% of which are singletons. Sequencing was carried out using blood. These receptors originate from a woman between 18 and 30 years old in good health.

This clonotype was detected only a few times. The chain recombines TRBV24-1 with TRBJ2-2; the D gene is possibly TRBD1 (6 bases). The V end lost 4 bases, the J end lost 2 bases, and 10 bases lay between the germline ends. CDR3 length equals 15 residues. CDR1 and CDR2 (germline): KGHDR, SFDVKD. The DNA for the CDR3 is TGTGCCACCAGTGAACCGGGACAAAACACCGGGGAGCTGTTTTTT. Translating gives CATSEPGQNTGELFF.

On this clonotype itself: This clone may be a read error of a much larger clone one base away. This sequence joins TRBV2 and TRBJ1-4; 8 bases map to TRBD1. This CDR3 comprises 12 residues. Germline V gene data show CDR1 as SNHLY and CDR2 as FYNNEI. V gave up 7 bases and J gave up 10 bases; unmatched junction bases: 5. The CDR3 region has the DNA TGTGCCAGCAAGGACAGGGATGCAAAACTGTTTTTT. The encoded protein is CASKDRDAKLFF.

This chain connects TRBV20-1 to TRBJ2-3; D might be TRBD2 (7 bases). The germline CDR1 and CDR2 sequences are DFQATT and SNEGSKA (reference sequence). There are 14 residues in the CDR3. Trimming left V 0 bases short and J 1 base short, with 8 bases between. CDR3 nucleotide sequence: TGCAGTGCTAGAGACGGGGGGCGCACAGATACGCAGTATTTT. Translated: CSARDGGRTDTQYF.

The CDR3: CSVELRQGTYEQYF. CDR3 in DNA: TGCAGCGTTGAATTGCGACAGGGGACCTACGAGCAGTACTTC. The chain recombines TRBV29-1 with TRBJ2-4; TRBD1 agrees at 8 bases. With the DNA end fitting TRBJ2-7 better, the J assignment may be wrong. The CDR3 contains 14 residues. Germline V gives CDR1 SQVTM, CDR2 ANQGSEA.

Only one count was recorded for this clonotype. The gene calls are TRBV6-5 and TRBJ2-3; D remains unclear. Germline V gene lookup returns CDR1 MNHEY and CDR2 SVGAGI. V was clipped by 4 bases and J by 6 bases, with 14 bases between them. CDR3 length equals 14 residues. The CDR3 is CASSWTTDRDTQYF. The CDR3 DNA reads TGTGCCAGCAGTTGGACGACTGATAGGGATACGCAGTATTTT.

This clonotype has ten or more counts. CDR3 protein: CASSLLANTGELFF. The CDR3 coding sequence is TGTGCCAGCAGCTTACTAGCGAACACCGGGGAGCTGTTTTTT. The chain is built from TRBV12-3 or TRBV12-4 and TRBJ2-2, with D tentatively TRBD2 (5 bases). The CDR3 contains 14 residues. V shed 6 bases and J shed 0 bases, with 8 bases lying between them.

The J gene is TRBJ2-5, the V gene TRBV29-1; 9 bases map to TRBD2. The length of the CDR3 is 13 residues. CDR1 is SQVTM, CDR2 ANQGSEA, per germline. V shed 7 bases and J 5 bases; nucleotides not matched to a gene: 8. The CDR3: CSALGLARETQYF. CDR3 sequence (DNA): TGCAGCGCTCTAGGACTAGCGAGGGAGACCCAGTACTTC.

This clonotype was seen a handful of times. The V gene is TRBV6-6, the J gene TRBJ2-3; D tentatively reads TRBD1 or TRBD2 (6 bases each). V shed 6 bases and J shed 1 base, with 11 bases lying between them. Germline values: CDR1 MNHNY, CDR2 SVGAGI (reference sequence). This CDR3 spans 14 amino acids. CDR3: CASSWGAGTDTQYF. The CDR3 DNA is TGTGCCAGCAGCTGGGGGGCGGGCACAGATACGCAGTATTTT.

A remark on this clonotype: The junction departs from the called germline gene at one end, perhaps through a read error. This sequence joins TRBV7-2 and TRBJ2-1; D possibly corresponds to TRBD2 (5 bases). Germline CDR1 is SGHTA and CDR2 is FQGNSA. The CDR3 extends over 14 amino acids. The CDR3 protein is CASSRYTSENVQFF. CDR3 DNA: TGTGCCAGCAGCCGTTACACTAGTGAAAATGTGCAGTTCTTC.

This sequence joins TRBV4-1 and TRBJ1-2; D remains ambiguous. Trimming took off 6 bases at V and 7 bases at J, with 15 bases between the two ends. This CDR3 region has 13 residues. Looked up from germline, CDR1 is MGHRA and CDR2 is YSYEKL. CDR3 region: CASSPFRGSGYTF. The CDR3 region has the DNA TGCGCCAGCAGTCCATTCCGGGGTTCTGGCTACACCTTC.

The gene calls are TRBV24-1 and TRBJ2-5; 10 bases agree with TRBD2. V shed 4 bases, J shed 1 base, and the junction held 2 bases outside the gene matches. CDR1 is KGHDR, CDR2 SFDVKD, per germline. The CDR3 consists of 15 residues. CDR3 bases: TGTGCCACCAGTGACCGGACTAGCGGCCAAGAGACCCAGTACTTC. It is translated as CATSDRTSGQETQYF.

This clonotype has a handful of counts. The chain has TRBV12-3 or TRBV12-4 and TRBJ1-1; no definite D call. V shed 3 bases and J shed 11 bases, with 10 bases lying between them. The CDR3 is made up of 11 amino acids. The CDR3 coding sequence is TGTGCCAGCAGTTTGGGCGACGCCGCTTTCTTT. Amino acid sequence: CASSLGDAAFF.

This clonotype was observed a few times. The V call is TRBV7-2, the J call TRBJ1-5, with a possible D match to TRBD1 (5 bases). Germline CDR1 and CDR2: SGHTA and FQGNSA. V was shortened by 5 bases and J by 5 bases, with 10 bases between the two germline ends. This CDR3 comprises 13 residues. CDR3 loop: CASSQAGYQPQHF. DNA of the CDR3: TGTGCCAGCAGCCAGGCAGGGTATCAGCCCCAGCATTTT.

This clonotype has just a few counts. The CDR3, as DNA: TGTGCCACCAGTGAGGGACAGGTCAATCAGCCCCAGCATTTT. Amino acid sequence: CATSEGQVNQPQHF. V usage is TRBV24-1 and J usage is TRBJ1-5, with 8 bases that match TRBD1. Germline CDR1 KGHDR, CDR2 SFDVKD. The CDR3 runs 14 residues. The V gene end was trimmed by 4 bases and the J gene end by 3 bases; junction bases not matched to a gene: 1.

This clonotype was counted ten times or more. This sequence joins TRBV11-2 and TRBJ2-1; 9 bases agree with TRBD2. This CDR3 has 13 residues. The germline gives CDR1 SGHAT, CDR2 FQNNGV. V was clipped by 3 bases and J by 6 bases; unmatched bases: 0. Here the CDR3 reads CASSLGLANEQFF. The CDR3 DNA reads TGTGCCAGCAGCTTGGGACTAGCCAATGAGCAGTTCTTC.

The V call is TRBV30, the J call TRBJ2-7, with TRBD2 identical over 7 bases. V shed 4 bases and J 3 bases; nucleotides not matched to a gene: 6. The CDR3 has 13 residues. Germline V gene lookup returns CDR1 GTSNPN and CDR2 SVGIG (reference sequence). The CDR3, as DNA: TGTGCCTGGAAGGCGGGAGCAATCTACGAGCAGTACTTC. This codes for CAWKAGAIYEQYF.

This clonotype has only a few counts. The junction and the germline gene differ at one end; a read error may be behind it. The genes are TRBV7-2 and TRBJ2-1, with unresolved D. Germline V CDR1 and CDR2: SGHTA, FQGNSA. This CDR3 region has 15 residues. The CDR3 coding sequence is TGCGCCAGCAGCTTGGATCAGAGCTCCTACAATGAGCAGTTCTTC. It specifies CASSLDQSSYNEQFF.

This clonotype has at least ten counts. The chain combines TRBV29-1 with TRBJ2-7; D is undetermined. Between the trimmed V and J ends, which lost 6 bases and 2 bases, there was a span of 11 bases. Germline CDR1 is SQVTM and CDR2 is ANQGSEA. The CDR3 totals 12 residues. The CDR3 sequence is CSVYLQTYEQYF. In DNA form, the CDR3 reads TGCAGCGTCTACCTTCAAACCTACGAGCAGTACTTC.

As to this clonotype: One junction end disagrees with the germline gene, perhaps due to a read error. This chain links TRBV10-3 with TRBJ2-1, with 11 nucleotides matching TRBD1. The CDR3 runs 15 residues. Germline CDR1 is ENHRY and CDR2 is SYGVKD. CDR3 DNA: TGTGCCATCAGTGCGGGGACAGGGGGATACAAGGAGCAGTTCTTC. Residues: CAISAGTGGYKEQFF.

Of note for this clonotype: A single base separates this from a much larger clone, so it may be a read error. The chain links TRBV12-3 or TRBV12-4 to TRBJ2-5, with TRBD2 identical over 12 bases. This CDR3 contains 15 residues. CDR3: CASRLASGGEETQYF. The CDR3 DNA sequence: TGTGCCAGCAGATTAGCTAGCGGGGGGGAAGAGACCCAGTACTTC.

The rearrangement joins TRBV20-1 to TRBJ2-1; possibly TRBD2 for D (6 bases). The CDR3 runs to 14 residues. V gave up 8 bases and J gave up 7 bases, with 21 bases separating them. CDR1 DFQATT and CDR2 SNEGSKA come from the germline V gene (reference sequence). CDR3 protein: CSTGRPSAWNEQFF. For the CDR3, the DNA is TGCAGTACTGGTCGGCCTAGCGCGTGGAATGAGCAGTTCTTC.

The chain employs TRBV18 and TRBJ2-5; D is uncertain. The J call may be incorrect, as the DNA end agrees better with TRBJ2-7. The CDR3 sequence is 13 residues long. CDR1 and CDR2 (germline): KGHSH, LQKENI. The CDR3 coding sequence is TGTGCCAGCTCACCACCCGGCAACTACGAGCAGTACTTC. It yields the protein CASSPPGNYEQYF.

The J gene is TRBJ1-1, the V gene TRBV25-1, with a possible D match to TRBD1 (5 bases). Trimming pared 3 bases from V and 6 bases from J, leaving 14 bases between. CDR3 size: 14 residues. Germline CDR1 is MGHDK and CDR2 is SYGVNS. CDR3 nucleotides: TGTGCCAGCAGTGAGGACATGGGAGTCGCTGAAGCTTTCTTT. This gives the protein CASSEDMGVAEAFF.

The rearrangement joins TRBV7-2 to TRBJ2-5; perhaps D is TRBD1 or TRBD2 (6 bases each). Germline V lookup: CDR1 SGHTA, CDR2 FQGNSA. Trimming removed 7 bases at V and 5 bases at J, with 11 bases between. The CDR3 contains 12 residues. CDR3 nucleotide sequence: TGTGCCAGCACCCGGAGGGGGGAGACCCAGTACTTC. This codes for CASTRRGETQYF.

This clonotype was recorded many times. The chain is built from TRBV10-3 and TRBJ1-2; D not resolved. Germline V lookup: CDR1 ENHRY, CDR2 SYGVKD. V was shortened by 6 bases and J by 5 bases, with 16 bases between the two germline ends. This CDR3 has 14 amino acids. CDR3: CAIRSTVDLYGYTF. The DNA of the CDR3 is TGTGCCATCAGAAGTACCGTAGACCTGTATGGCTACACCTTC.

This clonotype was recorded only once. The chain couples TRBV6-2 or TRBV6-3 to TRBJ1-5; possibly TRBD1 for D (6 bases). CDR3 length: 14 amino acids. Trimming took 7 bases from V and 3 from J, leaving 13 bases between them. Germline V CDR1 and CDR2: MNHEY, SVGEGT. CDR3 nucleotides: TGTGCCAGCACAAGGGGGTTCTACAATCAGCCCCAGCATTTT. Protein product: CASTRGFYNQPQHF.

This chain uses TRBV20-1 with TRBJ1-2; D uncertain. This CDR3 contains 11 residues. The germline CDR1 and CDR2 sequences are DFQATT and SNEGSKA (reference sequence). CDR3 bases: TGCAGGGTACAGTCTGACTATGGCTACACCTTC. Translation gives CRVQSDYGYTF.

This clonotype was detected only a few times. This chain joins TRBV15 and TRBJ1-5; D is perhaps TRBD1 (5 bases). The V and J ends lost 8 bases and 5 bases respectively, with 10 bases between them. The CDR3 is 12 residues long. CDR1 and CDR2 from the germline V gene are LNHNV and YYDKDF (reference sequence). CDR3 coding DNA: TGTGCCACCGGGGCGCGGGATCAGCCCCAGCATTTT. This translates into CATGARDQPQHF.

J is TRBJ2-7 and V is TRBV7-9; TRBD1 or TRBD2 may be the D gene (5 bases each). Trimming cost V 3 bases and J 7 bases, with 13 bases left between them. The length of the CDR3 is 13 residues. Germline lookup yields CDR1 SEHNR and CDR2 FQNEAQ (reference sequence). The DNA for the CDR3 is TGTGCCAGCAGCTTTGGGACGTACAGAGAGCAGTACTTC. It translates to CASSFGTYREQYF.

Only a few counts were recorded for this clonotype. The chain links TRBV20-1 to TRBJ2-7, with 8 bases that match TRBD1. Germline CDR1 is DFQATT and CDR2 is SNEGSKA (reference sequence). This CDR3 contains 14 residues. Trimming cost V 0 bases and J 7 bases; bases outside gene matches: 8. The CDR3 spells CSARDYRGSGEQYF. In DNA form, the CDR3 reads TGCAGTGCTAGAGACTACAGGGGGTCGGGAGAGCAGTACTTC.